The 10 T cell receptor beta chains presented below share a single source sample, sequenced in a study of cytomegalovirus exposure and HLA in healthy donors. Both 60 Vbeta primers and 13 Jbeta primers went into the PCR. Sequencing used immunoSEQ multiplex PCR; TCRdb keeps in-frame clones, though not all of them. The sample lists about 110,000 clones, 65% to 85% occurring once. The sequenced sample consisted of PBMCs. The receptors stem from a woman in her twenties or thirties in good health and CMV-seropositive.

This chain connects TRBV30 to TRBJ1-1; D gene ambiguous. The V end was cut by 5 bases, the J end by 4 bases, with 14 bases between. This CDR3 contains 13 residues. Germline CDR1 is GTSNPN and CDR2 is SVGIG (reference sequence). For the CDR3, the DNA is TGTGCCTGGGGGCGCGGGGAGGTCACTGAAGCTTTCTTT. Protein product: CAWGRGEVTEAFF.

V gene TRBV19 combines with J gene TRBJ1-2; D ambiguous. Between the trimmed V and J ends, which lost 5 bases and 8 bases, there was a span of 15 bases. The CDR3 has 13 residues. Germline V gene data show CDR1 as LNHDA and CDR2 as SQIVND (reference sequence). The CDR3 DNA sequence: TGTGCCAGTAGTCGACGCGCGGGAGACGGCTACACCTTC. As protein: CASSRRAGDGYTF.

For the CDR3, the DNA is TGTGCCATCAGTGAAGACACTAGCGGGAAGAACGAGCAGTACTTC. Translated, it gives CAISEDTSGKNEQYF. The rearrangement links TRBV10-3 to TRBJ2-7; 10 bases line up with TRBD2. Germline values: CDR1 ENHRY, CDR2 SYGVKD. V lost 3 bases, J lost 5 bases, and 7 bases stayed unmatched. The CDR3 has 15 residues.

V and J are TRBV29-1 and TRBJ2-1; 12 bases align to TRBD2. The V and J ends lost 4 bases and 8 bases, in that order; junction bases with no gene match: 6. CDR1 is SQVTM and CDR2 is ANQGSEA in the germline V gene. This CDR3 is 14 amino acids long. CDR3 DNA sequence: TGCAGCGTTGGTCCCCCTAGCGGGAGGGATGAGCAGTTCTTC. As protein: CSVGPPSGRDEQFF.

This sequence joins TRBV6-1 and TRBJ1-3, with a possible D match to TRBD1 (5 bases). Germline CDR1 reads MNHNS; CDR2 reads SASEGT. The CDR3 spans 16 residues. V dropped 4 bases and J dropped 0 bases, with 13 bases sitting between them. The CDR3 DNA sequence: TGTGCCAGCAGTGTAAGGGGATGGGGCTCTGGAAACACCATATATTTT. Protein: CASSVRGWGSGNTIYF.

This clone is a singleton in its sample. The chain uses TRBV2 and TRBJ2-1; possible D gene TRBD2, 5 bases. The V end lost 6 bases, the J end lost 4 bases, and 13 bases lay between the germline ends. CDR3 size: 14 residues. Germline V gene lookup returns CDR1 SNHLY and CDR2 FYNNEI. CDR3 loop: CASRVDSFYNEQFF. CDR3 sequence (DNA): TGTGCCAGCAGGGTGGACTCCTTTTACAATGAGCAGTTCTTC. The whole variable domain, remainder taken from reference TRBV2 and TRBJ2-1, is EPEVTQTPSHQVTQMGQEVILRCVPISNHLYFYWYRQILGQKVEFLVSFYNNEISEKSEIFDDQFSVERPDGSNFTLKIRSTKLEDSAMYFCASRVDSFYNEQFFGPGTRLTVL.

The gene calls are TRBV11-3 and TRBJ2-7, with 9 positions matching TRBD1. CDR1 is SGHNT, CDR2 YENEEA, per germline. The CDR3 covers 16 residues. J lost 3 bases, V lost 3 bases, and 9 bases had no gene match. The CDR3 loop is CASSFQAGTGIYEQYF. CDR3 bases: TGTGCCAGCAGCTTTCAGGCCGGGACAGGGATCTACGAGCAGTACTTC.

CDR3: CASSFGQVHEQYF. CDR3 nucleotides: TGTGCCAGCAGCTTTGGGCAGGTCCACGAGCAGTACTTC. This chain connects TRBV11-2 to TRBJ2-7; D gene uncertain. The length of the CDR3 is 13 residues. The V end lost 3 bases, the J end lost 5 bases, and 11 bases lay between the germline ends. Germline CDR1 SGHAT, CDR2 FQNNGV.

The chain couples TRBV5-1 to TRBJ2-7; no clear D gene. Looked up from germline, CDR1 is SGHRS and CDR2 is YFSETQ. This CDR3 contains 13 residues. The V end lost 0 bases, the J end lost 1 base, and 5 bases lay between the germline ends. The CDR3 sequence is CASSLGSSYEQYF. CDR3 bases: TGCGCCAGCAGCTTGGGTAGTTCCTACGAGCAGTACTTC.

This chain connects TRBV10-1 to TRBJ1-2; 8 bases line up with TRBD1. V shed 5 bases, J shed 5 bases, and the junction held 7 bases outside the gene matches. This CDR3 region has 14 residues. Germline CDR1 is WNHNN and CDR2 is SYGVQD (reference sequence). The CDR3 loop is CASSPGTGVYGYTF. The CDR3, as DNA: TGCGCCAGCAGTCCCGGGACAGGAGTTTATGGCTACACCTTC.